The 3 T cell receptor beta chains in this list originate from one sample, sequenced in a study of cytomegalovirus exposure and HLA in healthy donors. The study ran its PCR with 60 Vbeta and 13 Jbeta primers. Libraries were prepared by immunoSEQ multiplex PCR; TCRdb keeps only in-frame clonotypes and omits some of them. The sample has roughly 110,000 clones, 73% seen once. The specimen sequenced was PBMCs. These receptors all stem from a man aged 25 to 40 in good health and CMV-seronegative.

CDR3 sequence reads: CASRTDRGSETQYF. Written as DNA, the CDR3 is TGTGCCAGCAGAACGGACAGGGGGTCGGAGACCCAGTACTTC. The chain uses TRBV7-2 and TRBJ2-5; the match to TRBD1 covers 10 bases. This CDR3 region has 14 residues. With V trimmed by 6 bases and J by 5 bases, 6 bases remained unmatched. CDR1 and CDR2 from the germline V gene are SGHTA and FQGNSA.

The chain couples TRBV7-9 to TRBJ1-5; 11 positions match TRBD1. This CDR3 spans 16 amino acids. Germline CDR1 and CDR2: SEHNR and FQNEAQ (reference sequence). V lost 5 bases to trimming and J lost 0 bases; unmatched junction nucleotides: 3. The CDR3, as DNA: TGTGCCAGCAGCCGGACAGGGGGCGTTAGCAATCAGCCCCAGCATTTT. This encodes CASSRTGGVSNQPQHF.

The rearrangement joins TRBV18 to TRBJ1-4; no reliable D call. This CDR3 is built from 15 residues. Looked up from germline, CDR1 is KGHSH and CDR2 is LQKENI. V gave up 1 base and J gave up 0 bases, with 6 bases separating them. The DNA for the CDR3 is TGTGCCAGCTCACCACAGGCGGCAACTAATGAAAAACTGTTTTTT. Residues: CASSPQAATNEKLFF.